What follows are 18 T cell receptor beta chains derived from one specimen sequenced in a study of neurological immune-mediated disorders. TCRdb used MiXCR to reprocess the 5' RACE reads, holding one entry per CDR3 protein. Among approximately 51,000 distinct CDR3 sequences, 3% to 3.5% were seen once, and the ten largest hold about 5.5%. Sequencing was performed on PBMCs. These receptors originate from a man aged 40-55 years with multiple sclerosis.

This clonotype appeared many times. The chain employs TRBV20-1 and TRBJ1-1; possible D gene TRBD1, 5 bases. V was trimmed by 2 bases and J by 0 bases, leaving 7 bases between them. Germline loops: CDR1 DFQATT, CDR2 SNEGSKA (reference sequence). The CDR3 is made up of 13 amino acids. CDR3 amino acids: CSARSTVNTEAFF. The CDR3 DNA reads TGCAGTGCTAGATCGACAGTGAACACTGAAGCTTTCTTT.

Many counts were recorded for this clonotype. The J gene is TRBJ2-5, the V gene TRBV12-3 or TRBV12-4; 7 bases fit TRBD2. This CDR3 contains 14 residues. V lost 8 bases to trimming and J lost 5 bases; unmatched junction nucleotides: 11. The CDR3 loop is CASVDVVGGETQYF. CDR3 in DNA: TGTGCCAGCGTCGACGTTGTCGGGGGGGAGACCCAGTACTTC.

In this sample, this clonotype turned up many times. This chain uses TRBV18 with TRBJ1-6; D is unclear. Germline lookup yields CDR1 KGHSH and CDR2 LQKENI. Trimming left V 1 base short and J 5 bases short, with 9 bases between. CDR3 length equals 15 residues. CDR3 in amino acids: CASSPQGLDNSPLHF. CDR3 sequence (DNA): TGTGCCAGCTCACCACAGGGTTTGGATAATTCACCCCTCCACTTT.

This clonotype was counted a few times. No conserved phenylalanine or tryptophan ends this CDR3, so it is likely a read error. The V call is TRBV28, the J call TRBJ1-2; possible D gene TRBD1, 6 bases. In germline, CDR1 is MDHEN, CDR2 SYDVKM. V dropped 2 bases and J dropped 4 bases, with 11 bases sitting between them. The CDR3 extends over 14 amino acids. The CDR3 DNA is TGTGCCAGCAGTTTACGGACAGATGCCTATGGCTACACCAAC. It codes for CASSLRTDAYGYTN.

This clonotype was found many times. The chain employs TRBV7-2 and TRBJ2-2; D gene unclear. In germline, CDR1 is SGHTA, CDR2 FQGNSA. Trimming took off 8 bases at V and 3 bases at J, with 13 bases between the two ends. The CDR3 has 14 residues. CDR3 amino acids: CASSSDKDTGELFF. The DNA for the CDR3 is TGTGCCAGCTCGAGTGATAAGGACACCGGGGAGCTGTTTTTT.

This clonotype was recorded at least ten times. The chain uses TRBV5-1 and TRBJ1-2; D perhaps matches TRBD1 (6 bases). The V and J ends lost 2 bases and 4 bases respectively, with 15 bases between them. Germline CDR1 SGHRS, CDR2 YFSETQ. The CDR3 spans 15 residues. CDR3 region: CASSFQGGESYGYTF. DNA for the CDR3: TGCGCCAGCAGCTTCCAAGGGGGAGAGTCCTATGGCTACACCTTC.

This clonotype was detected ten times or more. This chain links TRBV5-1 with TRBJ2-1, with D perhaps given as TRBD1 or TRBD2 (6 bases each). Between the trimmed V and J ends, which lost 5 bases and 0 bases, there was a span of 21 bases. CDR1 is SGHRS and CDR2 is YFSETQ in the germline V gene. This CDR3 comprises 18 residues. CDR3 sequence: CASSVGGGGTSSYNEQFF. DNA of the CDR3: TGCGCCAGCAGTGTGGGGGGCGGAGGGACGAGCTCCTACAATGAGCAGTTCTTC.

The rearrangement joins TRBV12-3 or TRBV12-4 to TRBJ2-3; no definite D call. With 6 bases removed from V and 2 bases from J, the gap between germline ends came to 3 bases. The CDR3 runs 11 residues. Written as DNA, the CDR3 is TGTGCCAGCAGAAACACAGATACGCAGTATTTT. Translating gives CASRNTDTQYF.

This clonotype was seen at least ten times. This rearrangement joins TRBV3-1 to TRBJ1-1; the D is unclear. The CDR3 is 14 residues long. Trimming pared 0 bases from V and 4 bases from J, leaving 9 bases between. CDR1 and CDR2 from the germline V gene are LGHDT and YNNKEL (reference sequence). DNA for the CDR3: TGTGCCAGCAGCCAAGATGGGGTTGGCACTGAAGCTTTCTTT. Its translation: CASSQDGVGTEAFF.

This clonotype occurred a few times. The junction departs from germline at one end; a sequencing error may be responsible. The CDR3 loop reads CSASTGGNSNQPQNF. The CDR3, as DNA: TGCAGTGCTTCGACAGGGGGAAATAGCAATCAGCCCCAGAATTTT. This chain uses TRBV20-1 with TRBJ1-5; 9 bases fit TRBD1. The CDR3 covers 15 residues. CDR1 and CDR2 (germline): DFQATT, SNEGSKA (reference sequence).

This clonotype was seen ten or more times. This sequence joins TRBV6-2 or TRBV6-3 and TRBJ1-2; D possibly corresponds to TRBD1 (6 bases). CDR3 length: 14 amino acids. From germline, CDR1 is MNHEY and CDR2 SVGEGT. V was cut by 2 bases and J by 4 bases, with 11 bases left in between. CDR3: CASSYLRTVYGYTF. The CDR3 DNA reads as TGTGCCAGCAGTTACCTCAGGACAGTCTATGGCTACACCTTC.

This clonotype was seen ten or more times. The chain carries TRBV29-1 and TRBJ2-7; 8 bases are a match to TRBD1. This CDR3 has 12 amino acids. V was pared by 3 bases and J by 5 bases, with 3 bases of the junction left unmatched. In germline, CDR1 is SQVTM, CDR2 ANQGSEA. This CDR3 is CSVDATGDEQYF. For the CDR3, the DNA is TGCAGCGTTGATGCGACAGGGGACGAGCAGTACTTC.

At least ten counts were recorded for this clonotype. The chain joins TRBV20-1 to TRBJ2-1, with 11 bases identical to TRBD2. The CDR3 has 16 residues. Losses at the gene ends were 0 bases for V and 0 bases for J; bases not matched to a gene: 1. CDR1 is DFQATT, CDR2 SNEGSKA, per germline (reference sequence). The CDR3 DNA follows: TGCAGTGCTAGAGAGGGACTAGCGGCCTCCTACAATGAGCAGTTCTTC. This encodes CSAREGLAASYNEQFF.

This clonotype was observed at least ten times. The genes are TRBV6-6 and TRBJ2-7; 8 positions match TRBD1. V lost 0 bases and J lost 4; bases outside the gene matches: 8. This CDR3 has 16 amino acids. From germline, CDR1 is MNHNY and CDR2 SVGAGI (reference sequence). DNA for the CDR3: TGTGCCAGCAGTTACTCAAAGGACAGGGCTTTTTACGAGCAGTACTTC. As protein: CASSYSKDRAFYEQYF.

Ten or more counts support this clonotype. The chain couples TRBV6-5 to TRBJ2-5, with TRBD2 identical over 9 bases. The germline V gene encodes CDR1 MNHEY and CDR2 SVGAGI. V was clipped by 2 bases and J by 1 base; unmatched bases: 5. The CDR3 extends over 16 amino acids. For the CDR3, the DNA is TGTGCCAGCAGTTACGAGCTAGCGGGGACCCAAGAGACCCAGTACTTC. Translated: CASSYELAGTQETQYF.

This clonotype was seen at least ten times. J is TRBJ2-1 and V is TRBV7-3; D is perhaps TRBD1 or TRBD2 (7 bases each). The V gene's germline CDR1 is SGHTA and CDR2 FQGTGA. The V gene lost 6 bases and the J gene lost 10 bases, with 19 bases spanning the gap. The CDR3 extends over 14 amino acids. CDR3 in amino acids: CASSSGRTGSEQFF. CDR3 DNA sequence: TGTGCCAGCAGTAGCGGGCGGACAGGTAGCGAGCAGTTCTTC.

Many counts were recorded for this clonotype. V is TRBV7-2 and J is TRBJ1-3; no firm D call. Germline V CDR1 and CDR2: SGHTA, FQGNSA. This CDR3 spans 15 amino acids. The V end was cut by 3 bases, the J end by 0 bases, with 9 bases between. Here the CDR3 reads CASSFFILSGNTIYF. The CDR3 DNA reads as TGTGCCAGCAGCTTCTTTATACTCTCTGGAAACACCATATATTTT.

In this sample, this clonotype turned up many times. The CDR3 reads CASGAHRASSGNTIYF. CDR3 nucleotide sequence: TGTGCCAGCGGTGCTCACAGGGCATCCTCTGGAAACACCATATATTTT. The chain combines TRBV12-3 or TRBV12-4 with TRBJ1-3; TRBD1 might be the D (6 bases). V was shortened by 8 bases and J by 0 bases, with 17 bases between the two germline ends. CDR3 length equals 16 residues.